The present T cell receptor beta chain was sequenced within a study of T cells in Graves' hyperthyroidism and ophthalmopathy. The CDR3 runs to 15 residues. With 4 bases clipped from V and 4 bases from J, the junction kept 6 bases outside the gene matches. Per germline, CDR1 SGHRS and CDR2 YFSETQ. Study findings and constraints: Median prediction lead before ophthalmopathy onset was 6.5 months with the model. Researchers found most expanded thyroid clonotypes above 0.001 in blood as well.

RNA transcripts were the template for amplifying TCR beta CDR3 regions. The HTBI primer set served for first-round RT-PCR of the TCR CDR3. From the multiplex PCR reads, TCRdb called clonotypes with MiXCR, one entry per CDR3 protein. This sample carries fewer than 500,000 distinct CDR3 sequences, approximately 15% of them seen once, and the ten largest clones take around 21%. Comments on this clonotype: The antigen is not known.

The source material was blood. This sequence originates from a man aged 25 to 40 with Graves' hyperthyroidism that later progressed to Graves' ophthalmopathy. The chain employs TRBV5-1 and TRBJ2-2; 8 bases align to TRBD2. The chain's CDR3 is CASSPPGTSTGELFF. The CDR3 DNA sequence: TGCGCCAGCAGCCCTCCAGGGACTAGCACCGGGGAGCTGTTTTTT.